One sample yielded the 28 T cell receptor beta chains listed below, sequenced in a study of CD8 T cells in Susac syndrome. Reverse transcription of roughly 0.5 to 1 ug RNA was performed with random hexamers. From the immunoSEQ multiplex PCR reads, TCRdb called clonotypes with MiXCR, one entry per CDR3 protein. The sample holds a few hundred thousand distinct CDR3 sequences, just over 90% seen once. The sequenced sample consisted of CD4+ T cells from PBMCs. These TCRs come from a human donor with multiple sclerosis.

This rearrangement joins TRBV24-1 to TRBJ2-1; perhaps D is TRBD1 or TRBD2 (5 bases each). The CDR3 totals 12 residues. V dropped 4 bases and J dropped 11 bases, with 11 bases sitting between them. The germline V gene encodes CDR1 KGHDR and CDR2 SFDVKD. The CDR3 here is CATSETGTKQFF. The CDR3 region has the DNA TGTGCCACCAGTGAAACCGGGACGAAGCAGTTCTTC.

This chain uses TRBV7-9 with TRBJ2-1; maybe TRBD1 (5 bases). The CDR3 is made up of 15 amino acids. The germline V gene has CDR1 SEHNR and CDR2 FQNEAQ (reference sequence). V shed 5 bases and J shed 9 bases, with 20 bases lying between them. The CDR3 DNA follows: TGTGCCAGCAGCCCAGGCTGGGGCAGGGTAACTGAGCAGTTCTTC. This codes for CASSPGWGRVTEQFF.

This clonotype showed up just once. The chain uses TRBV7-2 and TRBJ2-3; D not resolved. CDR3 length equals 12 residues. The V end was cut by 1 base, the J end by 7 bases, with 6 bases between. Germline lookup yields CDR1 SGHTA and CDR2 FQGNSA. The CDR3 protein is CASSLESYTQYF. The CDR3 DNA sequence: TGTGCCAGCAGCTTAGAGAGTTATACGCAGTATTTT. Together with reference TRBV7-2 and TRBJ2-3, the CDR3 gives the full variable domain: GAGVSQSPSNKVTEKGKDVELRCDPISGHTALYWYRQSLGQGLEFLIYFQGNSAPDKSGLPSDRFSAERTGGSVSTLTIQRTQQEDSAVYLCASSLESYTQYFGPGTRLTVL.

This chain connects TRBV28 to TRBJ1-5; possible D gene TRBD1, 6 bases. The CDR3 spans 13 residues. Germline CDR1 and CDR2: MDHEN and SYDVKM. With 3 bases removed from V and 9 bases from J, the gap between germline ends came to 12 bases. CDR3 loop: CASSFRGAGPQHF. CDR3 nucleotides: TGTGCCAGCAGTTTTCGGGGGGCCGGGCCCCAGCATTTT.

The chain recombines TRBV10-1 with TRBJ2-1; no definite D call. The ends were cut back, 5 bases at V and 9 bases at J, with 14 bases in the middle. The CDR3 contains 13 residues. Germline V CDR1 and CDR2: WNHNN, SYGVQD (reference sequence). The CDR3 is CASSPDPVGEQFF. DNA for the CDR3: TGCGCCAGCAGTCCCGACCCCGTGGGTGAGCAGTTCTTC.

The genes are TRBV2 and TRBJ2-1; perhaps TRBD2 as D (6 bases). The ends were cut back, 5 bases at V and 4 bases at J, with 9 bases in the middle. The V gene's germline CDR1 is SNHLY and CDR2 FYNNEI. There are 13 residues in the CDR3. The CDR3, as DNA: TGTGCCAGCAGTTCAGGGACTTACAATGAGCAGTTCTTC. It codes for CASSSGTYNEQFF.

In DNA form, the CDR3 reads TGTGCCAGCAGTCCCCAAGCCTACGAGCAGTACTTC. Its translation is CASSPQAYEQYF. The rearrangement uses TRBV28 and TRBJ2-7; D gene unclear. V lost 5 bases and J lost 2, with 7 bases in between. This CDR3 is built from 12 residues. Germline CDR1 is MDHEN and CDR2 is SYDVKM.

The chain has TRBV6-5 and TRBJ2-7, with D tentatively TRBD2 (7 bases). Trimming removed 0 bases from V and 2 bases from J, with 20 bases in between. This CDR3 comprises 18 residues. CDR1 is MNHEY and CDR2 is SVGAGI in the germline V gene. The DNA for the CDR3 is TGTGCCAGCAGTTACTCGGGTCGTCGGGGGGCCCCTCCCTACGAGCAGTACTTC. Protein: CASSYSGRRGAPPYEQYF.

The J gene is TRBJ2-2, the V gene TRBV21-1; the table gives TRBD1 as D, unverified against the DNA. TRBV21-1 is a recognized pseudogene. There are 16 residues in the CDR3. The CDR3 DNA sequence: TGTGCCAGCAGCAAAATCCTCCAGGGATGGACCGGGGAGCTGTTTTTT. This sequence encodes CASSKILQGWTGELFF.

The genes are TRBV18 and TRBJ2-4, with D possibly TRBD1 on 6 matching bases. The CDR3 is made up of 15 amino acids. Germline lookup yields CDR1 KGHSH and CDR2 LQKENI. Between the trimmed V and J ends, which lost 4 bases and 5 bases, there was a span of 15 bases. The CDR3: CASSQTQGTENIQYF. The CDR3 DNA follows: TGTGCCAGCTCACAGACTCAGGGGACGGAAAACATTCAGTACTTC.

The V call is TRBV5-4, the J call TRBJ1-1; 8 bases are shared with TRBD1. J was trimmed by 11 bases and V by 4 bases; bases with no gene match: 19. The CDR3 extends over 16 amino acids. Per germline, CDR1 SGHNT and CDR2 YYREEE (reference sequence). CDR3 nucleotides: TGTGCCAGCAGCCCCATTGCCGGGACAGGCCCTCTGGAGGCTTTCTTT. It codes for CASSPIAGTGPLEAFF.

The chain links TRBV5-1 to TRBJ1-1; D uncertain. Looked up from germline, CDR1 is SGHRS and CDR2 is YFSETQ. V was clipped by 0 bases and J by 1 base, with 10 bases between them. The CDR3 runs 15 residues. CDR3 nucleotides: TGCGCCAGCAGCTTGGCCGTGTTGGGGAACACTGAAGCTTTCTTT. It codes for CASSLAVLGNTEAFF.

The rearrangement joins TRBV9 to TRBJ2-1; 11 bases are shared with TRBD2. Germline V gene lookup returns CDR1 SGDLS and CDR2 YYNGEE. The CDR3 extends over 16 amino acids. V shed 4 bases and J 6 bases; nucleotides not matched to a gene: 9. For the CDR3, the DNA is TGTGCCAGCAGCCCTTTGGGGACTAGCGGTCCCAATGAGCAGTTCTTC. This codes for CASSPLGTSGPNEQFF.

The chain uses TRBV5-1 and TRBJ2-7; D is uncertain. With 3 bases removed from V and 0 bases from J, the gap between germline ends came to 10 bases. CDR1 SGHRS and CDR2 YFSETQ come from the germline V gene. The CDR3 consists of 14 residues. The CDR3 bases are TGCGCCAGCAGCTCAGCGCACAGCTCCTACGAGCAGTACTTC. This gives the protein CASSSAHSSYEQYF. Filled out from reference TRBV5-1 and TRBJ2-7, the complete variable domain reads KAGVTQTPRYLIKTRGQQVTLSCSPISGHRSVSWYQQTPGQGLQFLFEYFSETQRNKGNFPGRFSGRQFSNSRSEMNVSTLELGDSALYLCASSSAHSSYEQYFGPGTRLTVT.

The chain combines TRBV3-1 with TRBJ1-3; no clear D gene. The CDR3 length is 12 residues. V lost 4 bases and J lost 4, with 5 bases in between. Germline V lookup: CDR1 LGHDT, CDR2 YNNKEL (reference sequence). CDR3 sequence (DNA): TGTGCCAGCAGCCCAGTCGGAAACACCATATATTTT. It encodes CASSPVGNTIYF.

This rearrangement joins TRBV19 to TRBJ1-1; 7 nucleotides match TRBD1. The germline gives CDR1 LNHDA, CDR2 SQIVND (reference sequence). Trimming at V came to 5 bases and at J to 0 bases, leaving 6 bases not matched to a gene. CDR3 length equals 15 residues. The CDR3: CASSQGGWMNTEAFF. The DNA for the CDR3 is TGTGCCAGTAGTCAGGGGGGCTGGATGAACACTGAAGCTTTCTTT.

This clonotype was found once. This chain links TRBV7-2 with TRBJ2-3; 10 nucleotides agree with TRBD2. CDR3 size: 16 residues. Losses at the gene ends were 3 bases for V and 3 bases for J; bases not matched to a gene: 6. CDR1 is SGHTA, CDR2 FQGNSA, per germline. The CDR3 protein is CASSLSGGASTDTQYF. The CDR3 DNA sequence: TGTGCCAGCAGCTTGAGCGGGGGGGCTAGTACAGATACGCAGTATTTT. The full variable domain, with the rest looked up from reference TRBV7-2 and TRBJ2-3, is GAGVSQSPSNKVTEKGKDVELRCDPISGHTALYWYRQSLGQGLEFLIYFQGNSAPDKSGLPSDRFSAERTGGSVSTLTIQRTQQEDSAVYLCASSLSGGASTDTQYFGPGTRLTVL.

The CDR3 is CASSQPGNPENGYTF. DNA of the CDR3: TGCGCCAGCAGCCAACCCGGGAACCCGGAGAATGGCTACACCTTC. This chain links TRBV4-1 with TRBJ1-2, with D hard to call. Germline CDR1 reads MGHRA; CDR2 reads YSYEKL. V was cut by 2 bases and J by 6 bases, with 16 bases left in between. CDR3 size: 15 residues.

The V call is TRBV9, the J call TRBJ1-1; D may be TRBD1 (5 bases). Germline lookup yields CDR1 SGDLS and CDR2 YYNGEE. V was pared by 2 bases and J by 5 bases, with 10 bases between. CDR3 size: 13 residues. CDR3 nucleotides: TGTGCCAGCAGCGTGGAGGGGAGGACTGAAGCTTTCTTT. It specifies CASSVEGRTEAFF.

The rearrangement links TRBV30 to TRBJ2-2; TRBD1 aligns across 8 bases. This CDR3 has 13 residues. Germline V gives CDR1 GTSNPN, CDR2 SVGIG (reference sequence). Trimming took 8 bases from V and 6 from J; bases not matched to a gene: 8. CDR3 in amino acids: CALGQGSPGELFF. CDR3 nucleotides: TGTGCCCTAGGACAGGGTAGTCCCGGGGAGCTGTTTTTT. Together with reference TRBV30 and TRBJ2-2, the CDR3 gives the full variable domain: SQTIHQWPATLVQPVGSPLSLECTVEGTSNPNLYWYRQAAGRGLQLLFYSVGIGQISSEVPQNLSASRPQDRQFILSSKKLLLSDSGFYLCALGQGSPGELFFGEGSRLTVL.

The CDR3 nucleotides read TGTGCCAGCAGTTCGTATCAGGGAAGGGGGAATCAGCCCCAGCATTTT. Translation: CASSSYQGRGNQPQHF. The chain uses TRBV27 and TRBJ1-5, with D perhaps TRBD1 (6 bases). The ends were cut back, 4 bases at V and 4 bases at J, with 17 bases in the middle. The CDR3 length is 16 residues. The germline CDR1 and CDR2 sequences are MNHEY and SMNVEV (reference sequence).

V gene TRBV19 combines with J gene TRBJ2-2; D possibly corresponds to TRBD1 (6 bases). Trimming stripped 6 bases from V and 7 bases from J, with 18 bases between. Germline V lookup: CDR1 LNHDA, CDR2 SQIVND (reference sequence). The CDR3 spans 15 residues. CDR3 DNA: TGTGCCAGTAGCGTACTGGGGGCTAAGATCGGGGAGCTGTTTTTT. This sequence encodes CASSVLGAKIGELFF. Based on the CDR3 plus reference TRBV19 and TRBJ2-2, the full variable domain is DGGITQSPKYLFRKEGQNVTLSCEQNLNHDAMYWYRQDPGQGLRLIYYSQIVNDFQKGDIAEGYSVSREKKESFPLTVTSAQKNPTAFYLCASSVLGAKIGELFFGEGSRLTVL.

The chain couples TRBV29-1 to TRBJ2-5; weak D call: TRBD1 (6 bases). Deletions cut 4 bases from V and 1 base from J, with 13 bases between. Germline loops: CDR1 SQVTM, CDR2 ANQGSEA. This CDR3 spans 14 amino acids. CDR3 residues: CSVGATGRQETQYF. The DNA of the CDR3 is TGCAGCGTTGGGGCGACAGGACGCCAAGAGACCCAGTACTTC.

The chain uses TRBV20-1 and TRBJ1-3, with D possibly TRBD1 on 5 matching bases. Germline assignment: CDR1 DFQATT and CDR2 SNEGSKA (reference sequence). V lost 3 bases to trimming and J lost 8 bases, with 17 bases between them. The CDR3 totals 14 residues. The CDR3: CSARDTSMGYTIYF. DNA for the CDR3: TGCAGTGCTAGGGACACCAGTATGGGTTACACCATATATTTT.

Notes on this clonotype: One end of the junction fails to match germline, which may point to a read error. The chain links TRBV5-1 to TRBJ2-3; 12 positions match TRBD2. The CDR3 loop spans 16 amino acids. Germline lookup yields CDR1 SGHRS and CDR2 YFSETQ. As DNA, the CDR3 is TGCGCCAGCAGCCCAGCTCGGACTAGCGGGGCGGATACGCAGTTTTTT. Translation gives CASSPARTSGADTQFF.

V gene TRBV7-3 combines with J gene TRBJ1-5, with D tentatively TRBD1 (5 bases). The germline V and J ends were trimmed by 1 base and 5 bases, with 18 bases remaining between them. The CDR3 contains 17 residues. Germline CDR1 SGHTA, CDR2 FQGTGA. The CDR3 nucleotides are TGTGCCAGCAGCTTAATTAGGGAGGGACCCGATTATCAGCCCCAGCATTTT. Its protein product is CASSLIREGPDYQPQHF. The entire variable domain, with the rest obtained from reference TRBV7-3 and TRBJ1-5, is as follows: GAGVSQTPSNKVTEKGKYVELRCDPISGHTALYWYRQSLGQGPEFLIYFQGTGAADDSGLPNDRFFAVRPEGSVSTLKIQRTERGDSAVYLCASSLIREGPDYQPQHFGDGTRLSIL.

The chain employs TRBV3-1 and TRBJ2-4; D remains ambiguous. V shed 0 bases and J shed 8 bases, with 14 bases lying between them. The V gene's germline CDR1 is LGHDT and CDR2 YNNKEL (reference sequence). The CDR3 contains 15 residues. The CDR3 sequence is CASSQDGPGFDIQYF. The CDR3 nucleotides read TGTGCCAGCAGCCAAGATGGGCCGGGTTTTGACATTCAGTACTTC.

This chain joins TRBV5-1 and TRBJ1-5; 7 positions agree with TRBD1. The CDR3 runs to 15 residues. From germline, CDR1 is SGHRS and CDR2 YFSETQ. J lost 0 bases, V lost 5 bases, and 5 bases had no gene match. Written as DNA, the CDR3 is TGCGCCAGCAGAAGAGGGGGCGATAGCAATCAGCCCCAGCATTTT. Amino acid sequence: CASRRGGDSNQPQHF.